This TCR beta chain was sequenced in a study of long-term antiretroviral therapy in people with HIV. Researchers ran immunoSEQ v3.0 at survey level. The table came from immunoSEQ multiplex PCR; TCRdb's copy has only in-frame clones and leaves some out. The sample includes around 35,000 clones, 95% to 97% of them seen just once. CDR1 and CDR2 (germline): SQVTM, ANQGSEA. V lost 7 bases and J lost 6, with 10 bases in between. The CDR3 has 11 amino acids. This sequence joins TRBV29-1 and TRBJ2-4; D tentatively fits TRBD1 or TRBD2 (5 bases each). This receptor was taken from a man aged 25-40 years with HIV. Sequencing used unsorted PBMCs, obtained roughly 6.4 years after starting antiretroviral therapy. In DNA, the CDR3 is TGCAGCGCCGAGGGGAGAAACATTCAGTACTTC. Translated, it gives CSAEGRNIQYF.